This passage covers 31 T cell receptor beta chains from one sample sequenced in a study of blood T cell repertoires in COVID-19 (dated by TCRdb to between 2020 and 2021). Receptor amplification or capture employed the immunoSEQ multiplex PCR assay. The clones in this table, taken by TCRdb from immuneACCESS, are in-frame only. Not every clone is retained; where verified, under half of the shortfall comes from an unresolved V gene, and the cause of the rest is unknown. Here the sample has 100,000 to 150,000 clones; 79% occur a single time. Together, the top ten hold 30% to 45% of the sample. Material for sequencing was peripheral blood. These receptors all come from a middle-aged man with active or convalescent COVID-19.

The chain carries TRBV5-6 and TRBJ1-1; 8 bases are a match to TRBD1. Germline CDR1 SGHDT, CDR2 YYEEEE. Trimming cost V 4 bases and J 4 bases; bases outside gene matches: 3. This CDR3 is built from 13 residues. The CDR3 DNA is TGTGCCAGCAGCCGTGACAGGGGCACTGAAGCTTTCTTT. Encoded protein: CASSRDRGTEAFF.

The chain joins TRBV6-2 or TRBV6-3 to TRBJ2-3, with 9 bases that match TRBD1. CDR1 MNHEY and CDR2 SVGEGT come from the germline V gene. The CDR3 loop spans 17 amino acids. Trimming took 5 bases from V and 3 from J; bases not matched to a gene: 12. The CDR3 bases are TGTGCCAGCAGTCCGGGACAGGGAATAATTAGTACAGATACGCAGTATTTT. It yields the protein CASSPGQGIISTDTQYF.

The chain carries TRBV19 and TRBJ2-1, with D perhaps matching TRBD1 (6 bases). The V end was cut by 5 bases, the J end by 7 bases, with 15 bases between. Per the germline V gene, CDR1 is LNHDA and CDR2 is SQIVND (reference sequence). This CDR3 spans 14 amino acids. Here the CDR3 reads CASSPHREINEQFF. The CDR3 DNA is TGTGCCAGTAGTCCCCACAGGGAGATTAATGAGCAGTTCTTC.

This clone was recorded many times. V and J are TRBV6-2 or TRBV6-3 and TRBJ2-3, with TRBD2 matching over 8 bases. Per germline, CDR1 MNHEY and CDR2 SVGEGT. The length of the CDR3 is 16 residues. V was clipped by 3 bases and J by 0 bases; unmatched bases: 5. CDR3 in amino acids: CASSYTPGGSTDTQYF. The DNA for the CDR3 is TGTGCCAGCAGTTATACCCCGGGAGGGAGCACAGATACGCAGTATTTT.

The rearrangement uses TRBV4-3 and TRBJ1-6; possible D gene TRBD1, 5 bases. Trimming stripped 2 bases from V and 5 bases from J, with 13 bases between. From germline, CDR1 is LGHNA and CDR2 YSLEER. The CDR3 length is 16 residues. In DNA form, the CDR3 reads TGCGCCAGCAGCCAACAGGGAGGGACCGATAATTCACCCCTCCACTTT. This codes for CASSQQGGTDNSPLHF.

The chain is built from TRBV28 and TRBJ1-2, with 10 bases lining up with TRBD1. Germline assignment: CDR1 MDHEN and CDR2 SYDVKM. With 7 bases clipped from V and 6 bases from J, the junction kept 14 bases outside the gene matches. The CDR3 spans 16 residues. The CDR3 reads CASTPDDRGPLDGYTF. The CDR3 bases are TGTGCCAGCACCCCCGACGACAGGGGGCCCCTCGATGGCTACACCTTC.

J is TRBJ2-5 and V is TRBV12-3 or TRBV12-4; tentatively, D is TRBD2 (5 bases). Trimming left V 7 bases short and J 2 bases short, with 11 bases between. The CDR3 has 13 amino acids. The CDR3 DNA reads as TGTGCCAGCACCCTGCCGGGGCAAGAGACCCAGTACTTC. As protein: CASTLPGQETQYF.

The rearrangement uses TRBV4-2 and TRBJ2-7; D gene uncertain. Deletions cut 4 bases from V and 4 bases from J, with 11 bases between. Looked up from germline, CDR1 is LGHNA and CDR2 is YNFKEQ. The CDR3 runs 13 residues. CDR3: CASSPLGVYEQYF. For the CDR3, the DNA is TGTGCCAGCAGCCCCCTAGGAGTTTACGAGCAGTACTTC.

This clone has a count of ten or more. The rearrangement uses TRBV6-1 and TRBJ2-7; D gene uncertain. Trimming pared 3 bases from V and 4 bases from J, leaving 7 bases between. The CDR3 has 12 residues. Germline CDR1 MNHNS, CDR2 SASEGT. CDR3 in amino acids: CASSERWYEQYF. The CDR3 DNA sequence: TGTGCCAGCAGTGAGCGGTGGTACGAGCAGTACTTC.

V gene TRBV2 combines with J gene TRBJ2-5; D might be TRBD1 (5 bases). CDR1 and CDR2 (germline): SNHLY, FYNNEI. Trimming left V 7 bases short and J 2 bases short, with 11 bases between. The CDR3 has 13 amino acids. CDR3 sequence (DNA): TGTGCCAGCAAAGGGGCTTTTCAAGAGACCCAGTACTTC. It specifies CASKGAFQETQYF.

This clone was seen once. The rearrangement joins TRBV6-5 to TRBJ1-1; D perhaps matches TRBD1 (6 bases). There are 12 residues in the CDR3. The germline V and J ends were trimmed by 5 bases and 8 bases, with 12 bases remaining between them. CDR1 and CDR2 from the germline V gene are MNHEY and SVGAGI. In DNA form, the CDR3 reads TGTGCCAGCAGTCCAACAGGGCTCGAAGCTTTCTTT. It codes for CASSPTGLEAFF.

The chain carries TRBV27 and TRBJ2-2; TRBD2 agrees at 11 bases. Germline lookup yields CDR1 MNHEY and CDR2 SMNVEV (reference sequence). The junction had 1 base not matched to a gene; V was cut back by 6 bases and J by 1 base. CDR3 size: 15 residues. The CDR3 is CASSLAGGNTGELFF. DNA for the CDR3: TGTGCCAGCAGCCTAGCGGGAGGGAACACCGGGGAGCTGTTTTTT.

J is TRBJ1-1 and V is TRBV19; TRBD1 matches at 7 bases. Germline CDR1 reads LNHDA; CDR2 reads SQIVND (reference sequence). This CDR3 spans 14 amino acids. The V and J ends lost 6 bases and 0 bases, in that order; junction bases with no gene match: 4. DNA for the CDR3: TGTGCCAGTAGCCTAGGACAGGTGAACACTGAAGCTTTCTTT. Encoded protein: CASSLGQVNTEAFF. The complete variable domain, with remaining parts taken from reference TRBV19 and TRBJ1-1, reads DGGITQSPKYLFRKEGQNVTLSCEQNLNHDAMYWYRQDPGQGLRLIYYSQIVNDFQKGDIAEGYSVSREKKESFPLTVTSAQKNPTAFYLCASSLGQVNTEAFFGQGTRLTVV.

In regard to this clone: Other nucleotide sequences in the sample specify the same CDR3. The chain combines TRBV9 with TRBJ2-2; D remains unclear. The germline V and J ends were trimmed by 0 bases and 0 bases, with 6 bases remaining between them. The CDR3 totals 15 residues. Germline V gene data show CDR1 as SGDLS and CDR2 as YYNGEE. The CDR3 sequence is CASSVGAANTGELFF. The DNA for the CDR3 is TGTGCCAGCAGCGTAGGCGCCGCGAACACCGGGGAGCTGTTTTTT.

V and J are TRBV24-1 and TRBJ2-3; TRBD2 agrees at 10 bases. Germline loops: CDR1 KGHDR, CDR2 SFDVKD. Unmatched junction bases numbered 12, after V lost 4 bases and J lost 6 bases. This CDR3 comprises 17 residues. The CDR3 reads CATSDPGLALGGDTQYF. The CDR3 DNA follows: TGTGCCACCAGTGACCCGGGACTAGCGTTAGGCGGGGATACGCAGTATTTT.

The chain couples TRBV19 to TRBJ2-3; 7 bases agree with TRBD1. Germline-derived CDR1 and CDR2 are LNHDA and SQIVND (reference sequence). The CDR3 length is 16 residues. V lost 4 bases, J lost 4 bases, and 11 bases stayed unmatched. The CDR3 reads CASSTGRQGGPDTQYF. CDR3 DNA sequence: TGTGCCAGTAGTACAGGGAGACAGGGTGGTCCAGATACGCAGTATTTT.

The chain couples TRBV5-1 to TRBJ2-1; 8 bases map to TRBD1. This CDR3 has 13 amino acids. The V gene end was trimmed by 4 bases and the J gene end by 7 bases; junction bases not matched to a gene: 4. The germline V gene has CDR1 SGHRS and CDR2 YFSETQ. CDR3 sequence reads: CASSTTGANEQFF. For the CDR3, the DNA is TGCGCCAGCAGCACGACAGGGGCAAATGAGCAGTTCTTC.

This rearrangement joins TRBV5-6 to TRBJ2-1, with 7 positions matching TRBD1. There are 16 residues in the CDR3. With V trimmed by 2 bases and J by 4 bases, 9 bases remained unmatched. Per germline, CDR1 SGHDT and CDR2 YYEEEE. CDR3 coding DNA: TGTGCCAGCAGCTTCGACGGACAGGTCATTTACAATGAGCAGTTCTTC. It yields the protein CASSFDGQVIYNEQFF.

The J gene is TRBJ1-4, the V gene TRBV7-3; the match to TRBD1 covers 8 bases. The germline CDR1 and CDR2 sequences are SGHTA and FQGTGA. V dropped 5 bases and J dropped 7; count of bases not matched to a gene: 3. CDR3 length equals 13 residues. The CDR3 region is CASSQGQGEKLFF. The CDR3 nucleotides are TGTGCCAGCAGCCAAGGACAGGGTGAAAAACTGTTTTTT.

The chain uses TRBV2 and TRBJ2-3; 8 bases align to TRBD1. The CDR3 is 14 residues long. V was pared by 6 bases and J by 6 bases, with 8 bases of the junction left unmatched. From germline, CDR1 is SNHLY and CDR2 FYNNEI. CDR3 protein: CASRLGQGRDTQYF. The CDR3 nucleotides are TGTGCCAGCAGGCTAGGACAGGGACGGGATACGCAGTATTTT.

The rearrangement joins TRBV7-3 to TRBJ2-6; perhaps TRBD2 as D (6 bases). Germline values: CDR1 SGHTA, CDR2 FQGTGA. The V end was cut by 3 bases, the J end by 4 bases, with 10 bases between. The CDR3 contains 15 residues. CDR3 sequence reads: CASSLEGSGANVLTF. The CDR3 DNA is TGTGCCAGCAGCTTGGAGGGCTCCGGGGCCAACGTCCTGACTTTC.

This clone came up once. The rearrangement joins TRBV5-5 to TRBJ1-1; D not resolved. The CDR3 totals 13 residues. V shed 4 bases and J shed 3 bases, with 10 bases lying between them. Germline assignment: CDR1 SGHKS and CDR2 YYEKEE (reference sequence). The CDR3 coding sequence is TGTGCCAGCAGCCCAGCGCCGGACACTGAAGCTTTCTTT. Amino acid sequence: CASSPAPDTEAFF.

V and J are TRBV24-1 and TRBJ1-1; unclear D gene. The germline V gene encodes CDR1 KGHDR and CDR2 SFDVKD. The CDR3 covers 13 residues. Trimming cost V 3 bases and J 3 bases, with 7 bases left between them. CDR3 sequence reads: CATSDNRYTEAFF. CDR3 DNA sequence: TGTGCCACCAGTGATAACAGATACACTGAAGCTTTCTTT.

The chain uses TRBV24-1 and TRBJ1-2; tentatively, D is TRBD1 (5 bases). This CDR3 has 13 residues. Germline V gene sequence: CDR1 KGHDR, CDR2 SFDVKD. Trimming cost V 4 bases and J 7 bases, with 12 bases left between them. The CDR3 DNA reads as TGTGCCACCAGTGAAAGGACAATCGGTGGCTACACCTTC. Its protein product is CATSERTIGGYTF.

This clone was detected once. The chain recombines TRBV30 with TRBJ1-2; TRBD1 matches at 9 bases. V lost 4 bases to trimming and J lost 8 bases; unmatched junction nucleotides: 11. The CDR3 consists of 14 residues. Germline assignment: CDR1 GTSNPN and CDR2 SVGIG (reference sequence). CDR3 in amino acids: CAWTQTGGAGGYTF. CDR3 in DNA: TGTGCCTGGACTCAAACAGGGGGCGCGGGCGGCTACACCTTC.

The CDR3 DNA reads as TGTGCCAGCAGCCAAACTAGCGACTACGAGCAGTACTTC. It encodes CASSQTSDYEQYF. The rearrangement joins TRBV3-1 (or the pseudogene TRBV3-2) to TRBJ2-7, with 7 bases lining up with TRBD2. V lost 2 bases to trimming and J lost 3 bases; unmatched junction nucleotides: 1. The germline V gene encodes CDR1 LGHDT and CDR2 YNNKEL (reference sequence). The CDR3 contains 13 residues.

This rearrangement joins TRBV4-1 to TRBJ2-5; possibly TRBD1 for D (6 bases). The CDR3 runs to 15 residues. Trimming stripped 0 bases from V and 1 base from J, with 9 bases between. CDR1 and CDR2 (germline): MGHRA, YSYEKL. The CDR3 here is CASSQDGQTQETQYF. DNA of the CDR3: TGCGCCAGCAGCCAAGACGGACAGACCCAAGAGACCCAGTACTTC.

The CDR3 sequence is CASSNRLAGDNEQFF. CDR3 coding DNA: TGTGCCAGCAGTAATCGACTAGCGGGAGACAATGAGCAGTTCTTC. V usage is TRBV2 and J usage is TRBJ2-1; TRBD2 matches at 12 bases. The J segment lost 5 bases and the V segment lost 5 bases, leaving 4 bases of the junction unmatched. CDR3 length equals 15 residues. CDR1 is SNHLY, CDR2 FYNNEI, per germline.

The chain employs TRBV11-3 and TRBJ2-1; 9 bases agree with TRBD1. Unmatched junction bases numbered 10, after V lost 4 bases and J lost 9 bases. The CDR3 consists of 15 residues. Germline CDR1 SGHNT, CDR2 YENEEA. The CDR3 DNA reads TGTGCCAGCAGCTCAGCCGGGACAGGGTCCGGTGAGCAGTTCTTC. Protein sequence: CASSSAGTGSGEQFF.

Remarks on this clone: At the DNA level, this CDR3 is encoded by other sequences in the same sample as well. The chain combines TRBV11-2 with TRBJ2-5; no definite D call. The CDR3 length is 12 residues. CDR1 SGHAT and CDR2 FQNNGV come from the germline V gene. The V end was cut by 3 bases, the J end by 4 bases, with 6 bases between. For the CDR3, the DNA is TGTGCCAGCAGCTTGAGTGGAGAGACCCAGTACTTC. Translated, it gives CASSLSGETQYF.

This chain links TRBV7-9 with TRBJ2-1; the match to TRBD2 covers 12 bases. The CDR3 is 18 residues long. V was clipped by 3 bases and J by 8 bases; unmatched bases: 14. Germline V gene lookup returns CDR1 SEHNR and CDR2 FQNEAQ (reference sequence). The CDR3 bases are TGTGCCAGCAGCTTCTTCGTCGGGACTAGCGGGTCGGGGGATGAGCAGTTCTTC. It encodes CASSFFVGTSGSGDEQFF. Full variable domain (missing parts from reference TRBV7-9 and TRBJ2-1): DTGVSQNPRHKITKRGQNVTFRCDPISEHNRLYWYRQTLGQGPEFLTYFQNEAQLEKSRLLSDRFSAERPKGSFSTLEIQRTEQGDSAMYLCASSFFVGTSGSGDEQFFGPGTRLTVL.